Sequencing of this TCR beta chain was carried out in a study of T cells expressing NK-cell markers. Turning to the study itself: Source material for TCR beta repertoires consisted of sorted CD3+CD56+NKG2C+, CD3+CD56+NKG2C- and CD3+CD56-NKG2C+ T cells.

TCR beta cDNA was made by 5'RACE template switching with UMIs. TCRdb reprocessed the 5' RACE reads, with one entry per CDR3 protein and no DNA. This listing includes 350,000 to 450,000 distinct CDR3 sequences. Study conclusions and caveats: About 1.0-7.0% of CD8+ T cells in more than five donors belonged to dominant NKG2C+ clonotypes. Certain NKG2C+ T cell clones were expanded, and their HCMV specificity remained unclear.

Germline lookup yields CDR1 SGHRS and CDR2 YFSETQ. This CDR3 contains 14 residues. In the case of this clonotype: Antigen unknown.

Sequenced material: blood T cells: a sorted CD56 or NKG2C T cell subset, CD4+ or CD8+ T cells, or bulk PBMC T cells (not recorded which). The chain is built from TRBV5-1 and TRBJ2-3; there is no DNA to check the TCRdb D call of TRBD1. The clonotype originates from a man aged 18 to 69 in good health. The CDR3 here is CASSARERTDTQYF. Full variable domain (remainder filled in from reference TRBV5-1 and TRBJ2-3): KAGVTQTPRYLIKTRGQQVTLSCSPISGHRSVSWYQQTPGQGLQFLFEYFSETQRNKGNFPGRFSGRQFSNSRSEMNVSTLELGDSALYLCASSARERTDTQYFGPGTRLTVL.